This record looks at one T cell receptor beta chain sequence and its context. Naive CD8 cells lacked CD45RO, underwent positive selection for CCR7 and left out terminally differentiated effector memory CD45RA+ cells. These data come from a study of shared clonotypes between healthy human individuals. The overall study: Each donor contributed plates that comprised three CD4 naive, three CD4 memory, two CD8 naive and one CD8 memory.

The repertoire was sequenced with immunoSEQ multiplex PCR; TCRdb's copy has only in-frame clones and lacks some. The table has about 680,000 clones, 92% seen once; the top ten hold roughly 24%. CDR3 size: 12 residues. CDR1 is SEHNR and CDR2 is FQNEAQ in the germline V gene (reference sequence). The V end lost 8 bases, the J end lost 5 bases, and 9 bases lay between the germline ends. The TCR originated in a man aged 25 to 40 in good health. Sequenced material: naive CD8+ T cells sorted from blood. V is TRBV7-9 and J is TRBJ1-4; D gene ambiguous. The CDR3 DNA reads TGTGCCAGCGAGCAGAAGAATGAAAAACTGTTTTTT. The encoded protein is CASEQKNEKLFF. The full variable domain, with the rest looked up from reference TRBV7-9 and TRBJ1-4, is DTGVSQNPRHKITKRGQNVTFRCDPISEHNRLYWYRQTLGQGPEFLTYFQNEAQLEKSRLLSDRFSAERPKGSFSTLEIQRTEQGDSAMYLCASEQKNEKLFFGSGTQLSVL.